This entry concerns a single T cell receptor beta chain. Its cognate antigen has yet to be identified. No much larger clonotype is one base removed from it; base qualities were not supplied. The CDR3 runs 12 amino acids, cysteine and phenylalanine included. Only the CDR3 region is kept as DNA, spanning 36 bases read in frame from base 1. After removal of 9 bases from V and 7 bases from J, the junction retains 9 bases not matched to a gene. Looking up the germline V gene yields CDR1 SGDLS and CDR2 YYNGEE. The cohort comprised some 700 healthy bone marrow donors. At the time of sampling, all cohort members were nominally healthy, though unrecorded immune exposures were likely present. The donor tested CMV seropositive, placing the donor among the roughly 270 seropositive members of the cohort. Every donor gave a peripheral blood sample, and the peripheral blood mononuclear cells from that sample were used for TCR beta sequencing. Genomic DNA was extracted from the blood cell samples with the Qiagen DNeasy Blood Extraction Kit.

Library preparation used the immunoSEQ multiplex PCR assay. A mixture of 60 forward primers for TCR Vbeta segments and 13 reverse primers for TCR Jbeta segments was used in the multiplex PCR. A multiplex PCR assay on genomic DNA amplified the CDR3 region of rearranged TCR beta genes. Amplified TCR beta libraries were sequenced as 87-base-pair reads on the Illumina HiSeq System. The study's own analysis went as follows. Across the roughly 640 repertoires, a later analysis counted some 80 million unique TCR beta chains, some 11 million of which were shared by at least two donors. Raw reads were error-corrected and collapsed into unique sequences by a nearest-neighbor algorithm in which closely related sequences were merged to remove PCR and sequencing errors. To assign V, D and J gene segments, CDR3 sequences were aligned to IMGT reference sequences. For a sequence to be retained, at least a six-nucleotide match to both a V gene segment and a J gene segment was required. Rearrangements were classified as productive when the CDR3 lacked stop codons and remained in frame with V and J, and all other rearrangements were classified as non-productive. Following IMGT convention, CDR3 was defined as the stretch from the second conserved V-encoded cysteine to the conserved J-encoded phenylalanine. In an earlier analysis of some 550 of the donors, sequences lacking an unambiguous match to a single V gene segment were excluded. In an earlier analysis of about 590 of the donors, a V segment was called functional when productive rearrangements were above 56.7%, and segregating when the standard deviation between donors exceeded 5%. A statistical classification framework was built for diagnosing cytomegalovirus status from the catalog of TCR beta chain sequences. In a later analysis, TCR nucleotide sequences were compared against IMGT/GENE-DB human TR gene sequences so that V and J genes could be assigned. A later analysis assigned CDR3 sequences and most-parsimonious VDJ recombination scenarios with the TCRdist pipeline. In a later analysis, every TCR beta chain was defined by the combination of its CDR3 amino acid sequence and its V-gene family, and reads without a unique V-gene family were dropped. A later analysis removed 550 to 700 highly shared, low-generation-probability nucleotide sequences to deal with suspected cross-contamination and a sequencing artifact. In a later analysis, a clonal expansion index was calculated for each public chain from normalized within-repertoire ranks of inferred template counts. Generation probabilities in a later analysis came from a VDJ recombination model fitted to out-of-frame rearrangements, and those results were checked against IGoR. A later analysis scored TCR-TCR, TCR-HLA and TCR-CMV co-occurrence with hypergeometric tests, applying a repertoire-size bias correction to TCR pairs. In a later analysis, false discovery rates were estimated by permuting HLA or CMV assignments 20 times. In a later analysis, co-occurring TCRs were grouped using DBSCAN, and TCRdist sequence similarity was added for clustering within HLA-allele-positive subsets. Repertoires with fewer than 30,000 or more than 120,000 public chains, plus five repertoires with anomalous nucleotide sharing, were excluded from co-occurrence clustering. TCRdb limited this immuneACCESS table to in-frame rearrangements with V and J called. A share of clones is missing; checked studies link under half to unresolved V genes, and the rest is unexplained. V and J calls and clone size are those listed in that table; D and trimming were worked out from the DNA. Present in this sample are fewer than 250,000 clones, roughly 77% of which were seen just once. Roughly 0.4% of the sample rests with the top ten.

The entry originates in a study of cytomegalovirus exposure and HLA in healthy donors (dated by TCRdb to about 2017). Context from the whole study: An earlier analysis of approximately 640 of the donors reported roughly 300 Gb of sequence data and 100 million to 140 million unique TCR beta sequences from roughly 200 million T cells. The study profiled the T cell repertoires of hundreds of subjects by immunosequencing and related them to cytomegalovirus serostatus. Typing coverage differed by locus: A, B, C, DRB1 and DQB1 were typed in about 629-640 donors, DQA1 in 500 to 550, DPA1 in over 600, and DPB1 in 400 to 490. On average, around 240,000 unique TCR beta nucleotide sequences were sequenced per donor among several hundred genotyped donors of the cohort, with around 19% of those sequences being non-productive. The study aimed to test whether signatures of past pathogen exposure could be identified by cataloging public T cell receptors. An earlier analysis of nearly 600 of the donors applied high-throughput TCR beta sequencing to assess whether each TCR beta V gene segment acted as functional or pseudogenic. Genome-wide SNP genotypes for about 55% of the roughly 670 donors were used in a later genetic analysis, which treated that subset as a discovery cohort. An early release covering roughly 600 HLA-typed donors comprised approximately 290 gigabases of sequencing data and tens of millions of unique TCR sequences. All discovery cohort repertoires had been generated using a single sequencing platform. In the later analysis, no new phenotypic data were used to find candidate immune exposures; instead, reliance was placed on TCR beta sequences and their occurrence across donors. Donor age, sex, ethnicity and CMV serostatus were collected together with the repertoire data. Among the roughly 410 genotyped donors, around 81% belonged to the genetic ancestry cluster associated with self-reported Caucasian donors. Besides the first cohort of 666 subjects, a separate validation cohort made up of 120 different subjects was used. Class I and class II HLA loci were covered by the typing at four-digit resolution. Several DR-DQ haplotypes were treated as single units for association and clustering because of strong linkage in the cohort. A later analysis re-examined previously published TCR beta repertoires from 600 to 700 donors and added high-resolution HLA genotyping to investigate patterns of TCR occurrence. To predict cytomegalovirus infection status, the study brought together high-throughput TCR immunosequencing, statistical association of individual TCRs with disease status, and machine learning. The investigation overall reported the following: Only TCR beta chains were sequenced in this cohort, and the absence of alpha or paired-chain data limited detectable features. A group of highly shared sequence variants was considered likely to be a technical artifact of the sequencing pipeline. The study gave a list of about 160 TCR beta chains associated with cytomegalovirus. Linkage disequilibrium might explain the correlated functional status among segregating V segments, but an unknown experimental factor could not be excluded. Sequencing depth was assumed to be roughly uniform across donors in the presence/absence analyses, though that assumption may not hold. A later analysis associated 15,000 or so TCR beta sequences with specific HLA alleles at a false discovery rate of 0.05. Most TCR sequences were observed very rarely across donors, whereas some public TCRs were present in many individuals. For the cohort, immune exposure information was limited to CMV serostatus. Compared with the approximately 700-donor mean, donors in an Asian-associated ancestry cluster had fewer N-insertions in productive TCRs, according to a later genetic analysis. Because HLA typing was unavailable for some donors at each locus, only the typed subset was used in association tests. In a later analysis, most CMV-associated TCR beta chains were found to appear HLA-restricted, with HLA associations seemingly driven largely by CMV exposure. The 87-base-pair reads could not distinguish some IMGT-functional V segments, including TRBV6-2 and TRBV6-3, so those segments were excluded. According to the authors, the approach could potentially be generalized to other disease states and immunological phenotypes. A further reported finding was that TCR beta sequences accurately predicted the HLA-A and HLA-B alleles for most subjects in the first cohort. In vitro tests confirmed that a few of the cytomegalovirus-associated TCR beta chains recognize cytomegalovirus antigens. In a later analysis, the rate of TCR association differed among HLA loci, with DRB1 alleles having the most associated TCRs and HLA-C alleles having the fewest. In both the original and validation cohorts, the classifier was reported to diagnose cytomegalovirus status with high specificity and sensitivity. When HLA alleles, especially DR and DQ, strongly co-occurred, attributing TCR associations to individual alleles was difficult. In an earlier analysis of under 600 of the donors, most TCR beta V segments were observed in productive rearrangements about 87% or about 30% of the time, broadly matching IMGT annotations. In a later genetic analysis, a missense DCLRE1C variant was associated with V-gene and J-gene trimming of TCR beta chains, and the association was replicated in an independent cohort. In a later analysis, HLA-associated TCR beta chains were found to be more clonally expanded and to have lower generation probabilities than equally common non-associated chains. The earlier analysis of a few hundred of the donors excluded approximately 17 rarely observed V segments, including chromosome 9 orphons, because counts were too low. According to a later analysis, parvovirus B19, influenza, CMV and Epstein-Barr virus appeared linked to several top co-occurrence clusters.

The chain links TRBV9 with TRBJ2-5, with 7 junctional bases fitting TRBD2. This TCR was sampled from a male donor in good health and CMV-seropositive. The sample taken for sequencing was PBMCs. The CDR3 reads CATGAGDGTQYF. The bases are TGTGCCACCGGGGCGGGGGATGGGACCCAGTACTTC.